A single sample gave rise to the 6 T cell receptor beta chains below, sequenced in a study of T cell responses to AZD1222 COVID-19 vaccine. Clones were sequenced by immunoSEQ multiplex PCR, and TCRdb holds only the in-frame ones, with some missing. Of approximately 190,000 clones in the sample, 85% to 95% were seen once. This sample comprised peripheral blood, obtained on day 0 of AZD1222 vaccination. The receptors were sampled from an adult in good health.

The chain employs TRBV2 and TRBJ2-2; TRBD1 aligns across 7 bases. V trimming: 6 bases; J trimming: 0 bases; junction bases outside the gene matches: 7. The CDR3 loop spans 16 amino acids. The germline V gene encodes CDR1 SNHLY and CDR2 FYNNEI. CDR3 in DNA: TGTGCCAGCAGGGGGACAGCCTTTACGAACACCGGGGAGCTGTTTTTT. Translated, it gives CASRGTAFTNTGELFF.

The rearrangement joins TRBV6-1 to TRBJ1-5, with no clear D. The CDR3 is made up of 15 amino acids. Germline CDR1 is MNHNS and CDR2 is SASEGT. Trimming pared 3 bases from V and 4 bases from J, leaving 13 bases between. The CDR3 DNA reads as TGTGCCAGCAGTGACCAGGCTACTCGTAATCAGCCCCAGCATTTT. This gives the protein CASSDQATRNQPQHF.

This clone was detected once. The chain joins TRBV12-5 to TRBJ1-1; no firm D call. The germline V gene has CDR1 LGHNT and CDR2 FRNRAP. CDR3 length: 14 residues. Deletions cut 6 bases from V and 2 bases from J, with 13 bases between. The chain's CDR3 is CASGDSAINTEAFF. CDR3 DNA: TGTGCTAGTGGAGACTCAGCTATCAACACTGAAGCTTTCTTT.

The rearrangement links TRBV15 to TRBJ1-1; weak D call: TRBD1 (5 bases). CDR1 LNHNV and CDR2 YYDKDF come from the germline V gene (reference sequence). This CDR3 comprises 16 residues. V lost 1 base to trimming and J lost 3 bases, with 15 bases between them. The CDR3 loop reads CATSRVGAPGYTEAFF. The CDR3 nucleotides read TGTGCCACCAGCAGAGTAGGGGCCCCGGGGTACACTGAAGCTTTCTTT. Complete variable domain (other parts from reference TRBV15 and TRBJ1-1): DAMVIQNPRYQVTQFGKPVTLSCSQTLNHNVMYWYQQKSSQAPKLLFHYYDKDFNNEADTPDNFQSRRPNTSFCFLDIRSPGLGDTAMYLCATSRVGAPGYTEAFFGQGTRLTVV.

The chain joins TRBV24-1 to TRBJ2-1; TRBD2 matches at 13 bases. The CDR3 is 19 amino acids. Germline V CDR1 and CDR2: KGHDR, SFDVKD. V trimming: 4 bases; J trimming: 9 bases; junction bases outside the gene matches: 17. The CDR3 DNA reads TGTGCCACCAGTGACTTAGGGACTAGCGGGGACCCACGCGGCGGTGAGCAGTTCTTC. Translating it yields CATSDLGTSGDPRGGEQFF.

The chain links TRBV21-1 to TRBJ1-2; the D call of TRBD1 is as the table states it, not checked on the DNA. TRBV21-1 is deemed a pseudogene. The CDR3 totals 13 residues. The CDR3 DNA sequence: TGTGCCAGGCAACAGGGAACTGACTATGGCTACACCTTC. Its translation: CARQQGTDYGYTF.